This is a list of T cell receptor beta chains from one sample in a study of cytomegalovirus exposure and HLA in healthy donors. Here immunoSEQ multiplex PCR was the method, and the copy in TCRdb shows in-frame clones only, minus some. The profile shows around 100,000 clones, 76% of them singletons. Material: PBMCs. The receptors derive from a young woman in good health and CMV-seropositive. Both conserved end residues are part of each CDR3. Fields, in order: CDR3 DNA, CDR3 protein, D gene, J gene, clone size, V gene. The D gene is left open where the match is weak. A clone size is listed for some rows: how often the clone was seen (once, few, many), or a class if it is expanded.

DNA: TGTGCCAGCCGATACAGGGAGAACACCGGGGAGCTGTTTTTT
CDR3: CASRYRENTGELFF
D: -
J: TRBJ2-2
size: -
V: TRBV2

DNA: TGCGCCAGCAGCTTAGGGGGCGCACAAGAGACCCAGTACTTC
CDR3: CASSLGGAQETQYF
D: TRBD1
J: TRBJ2-5
size: -
V: TRBV5-1

DNA: TGTGCCAGCAGCTACATTTCGGGAGCAGCCCTGGCCAACGTCCTGACTTTC
CDR3: CASSYISGAALANVLTF
D: -
J: TRBJ2-6
size: -
V: TRBV7-9

DNA: TGTGCCAGCAGCACACGGACTAGCGGGCGGCGGACAGATACGCAGTATTTT
CDR3: CASSTRTSGRRTDTQYF
D: TRBD2
J: TRBJ2-3
size: -
V: TRBV9

DNA: TGTGCCAGCAGTCTACCCTACAGGGCTGGGGCCAACGTCCTGACTTTC
CDR3: CASSLPYRAGANVLTF
D: -
J: TRBJ2-6
size: few
V: TRBV28

DNA: TGTGCCAGCAGTCCCCCTGGAGATCAGCCCCAGCATTTT
CDR3: CASSPPGDQPQHF
D: -
J: TRBJ1-5
size: -
V: TRBV6-1

DNA: TGTGCCATCAGTGAGCGAGAATACGAGCAGTACTTC
CDR3: CAISEREYEQYF
D: -
J: TRBJ2-7
size: -
V: TRBV10-3

DNA: TGTGCCAGCAGTGCCTTAGGGGACTATGGCTACACCTTC
CDR3: CASSALGDYGYTF
D: -
J: TRBJ1-2
size: -
V: TRBV11-2

DNA: TGCGCCACCAGCGTGCCGGGACAGGGGGCGAGGAGGGATGGCTACACCTTC
CDR3: CATSVPGQGARRDGYTF
D: TRBD1
J: TRBJ1-2
size: -
V: TRBV15

DNA: TGTGCCACCAGCACACAGGGGGATAGGTACTATGGCTACACCTTC
CDR3: CATSTQGDRYYGYTF
D: TRBD1
J: TRBJ1-2
size: -
V: TRBV15

DNA: TGTGCCAGCAGCCCCGACAGAACCGGGGAGCTGTTTTTT
CDR3: CASSPDRTGELFF
D: -
J: TRBJ2-2
size: once
V: TRBV9

DNA: TGTGCCAGCAGCGACGAGGAGTCTCCAGGGTACTCCTACGAGCAGTACTTC
CDR3: CASSDEESPGYSYEQYF
D: -
J: TRBJ2-7
size: -
V: TRBV2

DNA: TGTGCCAGCGCAGACTTCGTCGGCACAGATACGCAGTATTTT
CDR3: CASADFVGTDTQYF
D: -
J: TRBJ2-3
size: -
V: TRBV25-1

DNA: TGTGCCAGCAGCTTACTTAGTGGCGAGCAGTACTTC
CDR3: CASSLLSGEQYF
D: -
J: TRBJ2-7
size: -
V: TRBV13

DNA: TGTGCCAGCAGCCGGGATGTAGGAAGATATGGCTACACCTTC
CDR3: CASSRDVGRYGYTF
D: -
J: TRBJ1-2
size: few
V: TRBV5-5

DNA: TGTGCCAGCAGCTTAGCTCGGCGGGACAGGGGGCACATGCTCCACTTT
CDR3: CASSLARRDRGHMLHF
D: TRBD1
J: TRBJ1-6
size: -
V: TRBV13

DNA: TGTGCCAGCAGTTACTCGATCGGGGGAAACAATGAGCAGTTCTTC
CDR3: CASSYSIGGNNEQFF
D: -
J: TRBJ2-1
size: -
V: TRBV6-5

DNA: TGTGCCAGCAGCCCGCGGGGCGGCACTGAAGCTTTCTTT
CDR3: CASSPRGGTEAFF
D: -
J: TRBJ1-1
size: -
V: TRBV14

DNA: TGCGCCAGCAGCTTCTTGGGACAGGGAGATCAGCCCCAGCATTTT
CDR3: CASSFLGQGDQPQHF
D: TRBD1
J: TRBJ1-5
size: -
V: TRBV5-1

DNA: TGTGCCAGCAGCTCCTCTGTGGGAGCCCAAACCTACGAGCAGTACTTC
CDR3: CASSSSVGAQTYEQYF
D: -
J: TRBJ2-7
size: -
V: TRBV7-9

DNA: TGTGCCAGCAGCACGAGGGGGCTAAGAACAGATACGCAGTATTTT
CDR3: CASSTRGLRTDTQYF
D: TRBD1
J: TRBJ2-3
size: -
V: TRBV14

DNA: TGTGCCAGCAGCCTTTTTGGAGGGGGGGCGAATCAGCCCCAGCATTTT
CDR3: CASSLFGGGANQPQHF
D: -
J: TRBJ1-5
size: few
V: TRBV7-2

DNA: TGTGCCAGCAGCTTAGAGAGCGGGAGCCTGGATACGCAGTATTTT
CDR3: CASSLESGSLDTQYF
D: TRBD2
J: TRBJ2-3
size: -
V: TRBV11-3

DNA: TGTGCCAGTAGGCGGGGGTTGGAGCAATTCTTC
CDR3: CASRRGLEQFF
D: TRBD2
J: TRBJ2-1
size: -
V: TRBV19

DNA: TGTGCCAGCTTCTTGAAAAAAACGACAGTTTACTATGGCTACACCTTC
CDR3: CASFLKKTTVYYGYTF
D: -
J: TRBJ1-2
size: few
V: TRBV2

DNA: TGCAGCGTTGAAGTAAGGACAGGGCCCACTGAAGCTTTCTTT
CDR3: CSVEVRTGPTEAFF
D: TRBD1
J: TRBJ1-1
size: -
V: TRBV29-1

DNA: TGTGCCAGCAGCTTAGCGGGTCAGGGGTACGAGCAGTACTTC
CDR3: CASSLAGQGYEQYF
D: -
J: TRBJ2-7
size: -
V: TRBV7-6

DNA: TGTGCCAGCAGCTCCGCTAGAGGCTACACCTTC
CDR3: CASSSARGYTF
D: -
J: TRBJ1-2
size: -
V: TRBV5-5

DNA: TGTGCCAGCAGCTTAGGGGGCTTTGGGTATGGCTACACCTTC
CDR3: CASSLGGFGYGYTF
D: -
J: TRBJ1-2
size: -
V: TRBV11-2

DNA: TGTGCCAGCAGCTTCCGCGGGGGTAGCTACGAGCAGTACTTC
CDR3: CASSFRGGSYEQYF
D: TRBD2
J: TRBJ2-7
size: -
V: TRBV11-1

DNA: TGTGCCAGCAGCTTGGGGACAGGAGGTACTGAAGCTTTCTTT
CDR3: CASSLGTGGTEAFF
D: TRBD1
J: TRBJ1-1
size: -
V: TRBV5-6

DNA: TGTGCCAGCAGTGAAATTGGCGGGGACTCCTACGAGCAGTACTTC
CDR3: CASSEIGGDSYEQYF
D: -
J: TRBJ2-7
size: -
V: TRBV2

DNA: TGCGCCAGCAGCCGGGGGACTAGCGCCGCTACTGTCCAAGAGACCCAGTACTTC
CDR3: CASSRGTSAATVQETQYF
D: TRBD2
J: TRBJ2-5
size: -
V: TRBV5-1

DNA: TGTGCCAGCAGTGATTTTGGGCGGGGGGGCCTGAATGAGCAGTTCTTC
CDR3: CASSDFGRGGLNEQFF
D: TRBD2
J: TRBJ2-1
size: -
V: TRBV2

DNA: TGTGCCAGCAGCCCGGGCGGGGGTGGACTATTCAATGAGCAGTTCTTC
CDR3: CASSPGGGGLFNEQFF
D: TRBD2
J: TRBJ2-1
size: -
V: TRBV2

DNA: TGCGCCAGCAGCTTGGTCTTCAACACTGAAGCTTTCTTT
CDR3: CASSLVFNTEAFF
D: -
J: TRBJ1-1
size: few
V: TRBV5-1

DNA: TGTGCCATCAGTGTGGGACTAGCGGGGGGGCCAGGGACCCAGTACTTC
CDR3: CAISVGLAGGPGTQYF
D: TRBD2
J: TRBJ2-5
size: -
V: TRBV10-3

DNA: TGTGCCAGCAGGGGACTAGCATCCTACAATGAGCAGTTCTTC
CDR3: CASRGLASYNEQFF
D: TRBD2
J: TRBJ2-1
size: -
V: TRBV6-6

DNA: TGTGCCAGCAATCCCGGGGGGGCCGATGGCTACACCTTC
CDR3: CASNPGGADGYTF
D: -
J: TRBJ1-2
size: -
V: TRBV7-9

DNA: TGTGCCAGCAGCGCGGGGACAGGGTACGAGCAGTACTTC
CDR3: CASSAGTGYEQYF
D: TRBD1
J: TRBJ2-7
size: -
V: TRBV5-6

DNA: TGCAGCGTCCGGAAACAGGATCAAGAGACCCAGTACTTC
CDR3: CSVRKQDQETQYF
D: -
J: TRBJ2-5
size: once
V: TRBV29-1